These T cell receptor beta chains were read from a single sample in a study of cytomegalovirus exposure and HLA in healthy donors. TCRdb keeps only in-frame clones here, not all; method: immunoSEQ multiplex PCR. The repertoire holds approximately 120,000 clones, with approximately 80% as singletons. Sequencing used PBMCs. The source is a woman aged 30 to 39 in good health and CMV-seronegative. The CDR3 runs from the conserved cysteine through the conserved F or W. Fields, in order: D gene, V gene, clone size, J gene, CDR3 protein, CDR3 DNA. The D gene is left open where the match is weak. Rows may omit the clone size; those that give it use once, few, many or a size class.

TRBD1,TRBV28,NA,TRBJ2-7,CASRGPGQGYEQYF,TGTGCCAGCAGGGGTCCGGGACAGGGTTACGAGCAGTACTTC
NA,TRBV5-4,NA,TRBJ2-3,CASSLDYLNTQYF,TGTGCCAGCAGCTTGGACTATCTAAATACGCAGTATTTT
TRBD2,TRBV27,NA,TRBJ2-7,CASSSSPGLAGLEQYF,TGTGCCAGCAGTAGCTCACCGGGACTAGCGGGACTCGAGCAGTACTTC
NA,TRBV5-1,NA,TRBJ2-5,CASSSRGSDGGWTQYF,TGCGCCAGCAGCTCGAGAGGTAGCGACGGCGGGTGGACCCAGTACTTC
TRBD1,TRBV27,NA,TRBJ2-7,CASSSPGQGDYEQYF,TGTGCCAGCAGTTCACCGGGACAGGGGGACTACGAGCAGTACTTC
TRBD1,TRBV18,NA,TRBJ1-2,CASSPRTGEDYGYTF,TGTGCCAGCTCACCAAGGACAGGGGAAGACTATGGCTACACCTTC
TRBD1,TRBV18,NA,TRBJ1-1,CASSPQGQSVNTEAFF,TGTGCCAGCTCACCACAGGGACAGTCGGTGAACACTGAAGCTTTCTTT
TRBD2,TRBV7-2,NA,TRBJ2-7,CASSFSGGKRYEQYF,TGTGCCAGCAGCTTTAGCGGGGGCAAAAGGTACGAGCAGTACTTC
TRBD1,TRBV5-6,NA,TRBJ2-2,CASSSGQGNTGELFF,TGTGCCAGCAGCTCGGGACAGGGGAACACCGGGGAGCTGTTTTTT
NA,TRBV28,NA,TRBJ1-2,CASSLRTYGYTF,TGTGCCAGCAGTCTGCGGACATATGGCTACACCTTC
NA,TRBV19,NA,TRBJ2-5,CASSPRSSQETQYF,TGTGCCAGTAGCCCACGGAGTTCTCAAGAGACCCAGTACTTC
NA,TRBV15,NA,TRBJ2-1,CATSRTRLLDNEQFF,TGTGCCACCAGCAGAACTCGTTTATTAGACAATGAGCAGTTCTTC
NA,TRBV7-9,NA,TRBJ1-4,CASSLSRGGKEKLFF,TGTGCCAGCAGCTTATCAAGGGGAGGGAAAGAAAAACTGTTTTTT
TRBD2,TRBV27,NA,TRBJ2-7,CASRPGTSGRWYEQYF,TGTGCCAGCAGACCGGGGACTAGCGGGAGGTGGTACGAGCAGTACTTC
NA,TRBV6-1,NA,TRBJ2-5,CASSDRRRGRAGETQYF,TGTGCCAGCAGTGATCGCCGGCGGGGCAGGGCCGGAGAGACCCAGTACTTC
NA,TRBV6-5,NA,TRBJ1-3,CASSPTWSGNTIYF,TGTGCCAGCAGCCCCACTTGGTCTGGAAACACCATATATTTT
TRBD1,TRBV5-8,NA,TRBJ1-1,CASSGGQVNTEAFF,TGTGCCAGCAGCGGGGGACAGGTGAACACTGAAGCTTTCTTT
TRBD1,TRBV5-1,NA,TRBJ1-1,CASSLGQGALGTEAFF,TGCGCCAGCAGCTTGGGACAGGGGGCCCTGGGCACTGAAGCTTTCTTT
NA,TRBV11-2,NA,TRBJ2-3,CASSPVLVVSTDTQYF,TGTGCCAGCAGCCCCGTTCTCGTTGTAAGCACAGATACGCAGTATTTT
TRBD1,TRBV28,few,TRBJ2-7,CASSPGQEIPARDF,TGTGCCAGCAGTCCGGGACAGGAAATTCCGGCGAGGGACTTC
TRBD2,TRBV2,NA,TRBJ2-3,CASRLAGGTDTQYF,TGTGCCAGTCGACTAGCGGGGGGGACAGATACGCAGTATTTT
NA,TRBV7-8,NA,TRBJ1-5,CASSLGGSSPKSSPQHF,TGTGCCAGCAGCTTAGGGGGCAGTTCCCCGAAATCATCGCCCCAGCATTTT
TRBD2,TRBV6-5,NA,TRBJ2-7,CASSREVTTYEQYF,TGTGCCAGCAGCCGGGAGGTTACAACCTACGAGCAGTACTTC
NA,TRBV5-5,NA,TRBJ1-2,CASNSGTHSYGYTF,TGTGCCAGCAACTCCGGGACACACTCGTACGGCTACACCTTC
NA,TRBV10-3,NA,TRBJ1-2,CAIRDGGQTGGYTF,TGTGCCATCAGGGACGGAGGACAGACGGGAGGCTACACCTTC
NA,TRBV2,NA,TRBJ1-5,CASKSLRSNQPQHF,TGTGCCAGCAAGAGTTTACGGAGCAATCAGCCCCAGCATTTT
TRBD1,TRBV7-8,NA,TRBJ2-6,CASSSSDRGGSGANVLTF,TGTGCCAGCAGCTCATCGGACAGGGGGGGATCTGGGGCCAACGTCCTGACTTTC
TRBD2,TRBV5-1,NA,TRBJ2-3,CASSERTSEADTQYF,TGCGCCAGCAGCGAACGGACTAGCGAGGCAGATACGCAGTATTTT
TRBD2,TRBV27,NA,TRBJ2-5,CASSFLSGRLETQYF,TGTGCCAGCAGTTTCCTTAGCGGGAGGTTAGAGACCCAGTACTTC
NA,TRBV18,NA,TRBJ1-6,CASSPPPGLASPLHF,TGTGCCAGCTCACCACCGCCCGGGTTAGCTTCACCCCTCCACTTT
TRBD2,TRBV18,NA,TRBJ2-1,CASSPPSGGPDEQFF,TGTGCCAGCTCACCACCGTCGGGAGGGCCCGATGAGCAGTTCTTC
NA,TRBV5-4,NA,TRBJ2-1,CASSTTGEQFF,TGTGCCAGCAGCACCACGGGTGAGCAGTTCTTC